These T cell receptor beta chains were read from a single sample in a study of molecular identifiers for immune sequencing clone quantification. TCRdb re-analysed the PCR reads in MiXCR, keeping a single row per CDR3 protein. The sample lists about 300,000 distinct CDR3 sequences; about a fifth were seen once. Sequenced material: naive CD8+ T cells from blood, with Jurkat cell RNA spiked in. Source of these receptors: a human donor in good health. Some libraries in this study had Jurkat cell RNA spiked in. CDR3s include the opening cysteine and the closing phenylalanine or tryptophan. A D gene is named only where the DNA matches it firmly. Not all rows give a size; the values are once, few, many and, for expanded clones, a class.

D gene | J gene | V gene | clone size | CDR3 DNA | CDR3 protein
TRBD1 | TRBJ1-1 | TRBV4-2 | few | TGTGCCAGCAGACAGGGGCTCGGCTCTGAAGCTTTCTTT | CASRQGLGSEAFF
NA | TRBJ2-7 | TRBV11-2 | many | TGTGCCAGCAGCTTAAACGGAGTGCAGTACTTC | CASSLNGVQYF
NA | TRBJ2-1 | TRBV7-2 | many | TGTGCCAGCAGCTTAGCAGGGCCAGGAGGGCAGTTCTTC | CASSLAGPGGQFF
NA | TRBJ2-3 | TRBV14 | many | TGTGCCAGCAGCCAGCACCCTGGGACAGATACGCAGTATTTT | CASSQHPGTDTQYF
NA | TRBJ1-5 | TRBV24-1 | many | TGTGCCACCAGTGACCTGGACACCAATCAGCCCCAGCATTTT | CATSDLDTNQPQHF
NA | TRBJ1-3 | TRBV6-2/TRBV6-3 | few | TGTGCCAGCAAGACCTACTCCGGGACACGAGGAAACACCATATATTTT | CASKTYSGTRGNTIYF
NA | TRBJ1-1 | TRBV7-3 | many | TGTGCCAGCAGCTTAACCGGGCCGGGGTCTCGAACTGAAGCTTTCTTT | CASSLTGPGSRTEAFF
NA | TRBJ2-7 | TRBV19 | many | TGTGCCAGTAGTATCGCCAGCGATTACGAGCAGTACTTC | CASSIASDYEQYF
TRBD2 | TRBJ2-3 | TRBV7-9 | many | TGTGCCAGCAGAAAGGGGGTAGCGGGAGCCTCCACAGATACGCAGTATTTT | CASRKGVAGASTDTQYF
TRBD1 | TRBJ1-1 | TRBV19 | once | TGTGCCAGTAGTCGGACACCCGACAGGGGGAGAAACACTGAAGCTTTCTTT | CASSRTPDRGRNTEAFF
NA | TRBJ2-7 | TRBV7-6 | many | TGTGCCAGCAGCTTAACGGGGTACGGCTACGAGCAGTACTTC | CASSLTGYGYEQYF
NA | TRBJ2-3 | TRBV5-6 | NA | TGTGCCAGCAGCTTGTCCGAGGCCGTGGATATGCAGTATTTT | CASSLSEAVDMQYF
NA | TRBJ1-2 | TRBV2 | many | TGTGCCAGCAGTGATTGGGACACCGCTAACTATGGCTACACCTTC | CASSDWDTANYGYTF
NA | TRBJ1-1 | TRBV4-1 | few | TGCGCCAGCAGCCAAGATCGGACAGACACTGAAGCTTTCTTT | CASSQDRTDTEAFF
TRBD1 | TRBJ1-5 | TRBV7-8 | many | TGTGCCAGCAGCAGAGGGACAGGGGGTAACAATCAGCCCCAGCATTTT | CASSRGTGGNNQPQHF
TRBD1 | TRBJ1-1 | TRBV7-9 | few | TGTGCCAGCAGCTTACCGGCCGGGACAGAGCTGAACACTGAAGCTTTCTTT | CASSLPAGTELNTEAFF
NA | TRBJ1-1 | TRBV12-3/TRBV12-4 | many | TGTGCCAGCAAAATGGGGGCCTCGAACACTGAAGCTTTCTTT | CASKMGASNTEAFF
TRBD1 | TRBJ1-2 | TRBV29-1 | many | TGCAGCGTAACGGACAGGGCCGGCTACACCTTC | CSVTDRAGYTF
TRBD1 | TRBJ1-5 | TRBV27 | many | TGTGCCAGCAGTCCGATAAAGGCGAGGGGGCTAGGGAATCAGCCCCAGCATTTT | CASSPIKARGLGNQPQHF
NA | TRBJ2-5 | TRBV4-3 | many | TGCGCCAGCAGCCCCGACTGGGCGGGGCAAGAGACCCAGTACTTC | CASSPDWAGQETQYF
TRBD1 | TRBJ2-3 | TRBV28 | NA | TGTGCCAGCAGGTCACAGGGGGCTGTCAGCACATATACGCAGTATTTT | CASRSQGAVSTYTQYF
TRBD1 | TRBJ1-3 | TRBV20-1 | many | TGCAGTGTTAAAACGGGACAGGGGGGAAACACCATATATTTT | CSVKTGQGGNTIYF
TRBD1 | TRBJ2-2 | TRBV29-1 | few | TGCAGCGTGCAGACAGGGAACGGGGAGCTGTTTTTT | CSVQTGNGELFF
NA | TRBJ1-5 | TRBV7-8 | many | TGTGCCAGCAGCCGTTCCTCGAGGTTAGATCAGCCCCAGCATTTT | CASSRSSRLDQPQHF
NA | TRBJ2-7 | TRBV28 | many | TGTGCCAGCAGTTCGTATAGCTCCTACGAGCAGTACTTC | CASSSYSSYEQYF
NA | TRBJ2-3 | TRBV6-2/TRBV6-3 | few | TGTGCCTGCGATGGGGCTCACCTCCCGGGTACGCAGTATTTT | CACDGAHLPGTQYF
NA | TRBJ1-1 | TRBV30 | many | TGTGCCTGGAGTGTACTGGGCACTGAAGCTTTCTTT | CAWSVLGTEAFF
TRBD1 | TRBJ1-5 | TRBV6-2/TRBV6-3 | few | TGTGCCAGCAGTTACTCGGACAGGGCCAATCAGCCCCAGCATTTT | CASSYSDRANQPQHF
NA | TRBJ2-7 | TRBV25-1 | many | TGTGCCAGCAGTGACTTGGGTTACAACGAGCAGTACTTC | CASSDLGYNEQYF
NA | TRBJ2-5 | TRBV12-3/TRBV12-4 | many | TGTGCCAGCAGTAACACAGGGTTCCAAGAGACCCAGTACTTC | CASSNTGFQETQYF
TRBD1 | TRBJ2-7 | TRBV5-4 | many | TGTGCCAGCAGCTGGGGGACAGGGGTGAACGAGCAGTACTTC | CASSWGTGVNEQYF
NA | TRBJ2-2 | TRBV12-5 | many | TGTGCTAGTGGTTTGGTACAGGGTGCGAACACCGGGGAGCTGTTTTTT | CASGLVQGANTGELFF
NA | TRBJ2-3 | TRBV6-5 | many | TGTGCCAGCAGTTACGGGGGTGTCACAGATACGCAGTATTTT | CASSYGGVTDTQYF
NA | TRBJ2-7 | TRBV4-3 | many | TGCGCCAGCAGCCAAGATCGAAGGGCACCCTACGAGCAGTACTTC | CASSQDRRAPYEQYF
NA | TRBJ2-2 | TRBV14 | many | TGTGCCAGCAGCCACGGACCGAACACCGGGGAGCTGTTTTTT | CASSHGPNTGELFF
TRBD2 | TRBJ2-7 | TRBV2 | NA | TGTGCCACCTCCCGATTGACTAGCGGGAGATTCGAGCAGTGCTTC | CATSRLTSGRFEQCF
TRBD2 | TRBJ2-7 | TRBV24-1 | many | TGTGCCACCAGTGCCGGGACTAGCGGCTACGAGCAGTACTTC | CATSAGTSGYEQYF
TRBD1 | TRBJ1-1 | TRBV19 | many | TGTGCCAGCAGTAGCTCCGGGACAGGTGAAGCTTTCTTT | CASSSSGTGEAFF
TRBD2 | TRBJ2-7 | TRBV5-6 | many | TGTGCCAGCAGCTTGGGACCTCGTCTAGCGGGAGTCCCGGTTGGGTACGAGCAGTACTTC | CASSLGPRLAGVPVGYEQYF
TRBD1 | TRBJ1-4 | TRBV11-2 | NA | TGTGCCAGCAAGCAGGGGGCGACTGAAAAACTGTTTTTT | CASKQGATEKLFF
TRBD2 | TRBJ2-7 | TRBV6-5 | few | TGTGCCAGCAGTTACTCGACTAGCGGGGGCGAGCAGTACTTC | CASSYSTSGGEQYF
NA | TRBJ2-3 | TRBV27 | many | TGTGCCAGCAGCCCGGTCGGGGTTAGCACAGATACGCAGTATTTT | CASSPVGVSTDTQYF
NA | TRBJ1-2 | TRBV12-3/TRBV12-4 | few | TGTGCCAGCAGTACTGGGACAAGTACCGGCTACACCTTC | CASSTGTSTGYTF
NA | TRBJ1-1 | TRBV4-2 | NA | TGTGCCAGCAGCCATACAAGGGCGGTTTCTACTGAAGCTTTCTTT | CASSHTRAVSTEAFF
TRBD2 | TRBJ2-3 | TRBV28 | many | TGTGCCAGCAGTTCCCCGAGGGAGGGGATATACACAGATACGCAGTATTTT | CASSSPREGIYTDTQYF
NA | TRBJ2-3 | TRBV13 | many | TGTGCCAGCAGCCCCGTTGGGGCAGATACGCAGTATTTT | CASSPVGADTQYF
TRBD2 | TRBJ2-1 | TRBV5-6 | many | TGTGCCAGCAGCTTGTTCCGTAGCGGGAGTCTTGATGAGCAGTTCTTC | CASSLFRSGSLDEQFF
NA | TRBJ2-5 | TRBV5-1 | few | TGCGCCAGCACCACTGGCGTCAGGGGAGAGACCCAGTACTTC | CASTTGVRGETQYF
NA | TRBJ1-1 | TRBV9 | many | TGTGCCAGCAGCGTATTATCGGCCCTACACCCTGAAGCTTTCTTT | CASSVLSALHPEAFF
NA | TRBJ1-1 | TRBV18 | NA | TGTGCCAGCTCACGGGAGGCAAAGAAAGGCACTGAAGCTTTCTTT | CASSREAKKGTEAFF
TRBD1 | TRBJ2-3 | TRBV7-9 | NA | TGTGCCAGCAGCCCTAGCCAGGGGGCAGGGTCAGATACGCAGTATTTT | CASSPSQGAGSDTQYF
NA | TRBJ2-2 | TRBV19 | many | TGTGCCGCCTTGGGGAACACCGGGGAGCTGTTTTTT | CAALGNTGELFF
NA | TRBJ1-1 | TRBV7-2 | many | TGTGCCAGCAGTACTCGGGGCGGCACTGAAGCTTTCTTT | CASSTRGGTEAFF
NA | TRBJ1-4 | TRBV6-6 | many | TGTGCCAGCAGTCCCATATCCGGGGCTTATAATGAAAAACTGTTTTTT | CASSPISGAYNEKLFF
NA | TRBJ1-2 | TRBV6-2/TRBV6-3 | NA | TGTGCCGGCAGTACCCCTGCCGGCTCCTATGGCTACACCTTC | CAGSTPAGSYGYTF
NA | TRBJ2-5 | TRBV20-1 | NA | TGCAGTGCTAGGAAAGGAGTCGGAGAGACCCGGTACTTC | CSARKGVGETRYF
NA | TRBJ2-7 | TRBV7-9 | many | TGTGCCAGCAGCCGAGGGACTGAGCAGTACTTC | CASSRGTEQYF
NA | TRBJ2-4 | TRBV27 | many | TGTGCCAGCAGTTTAAGGGGAGGCAAAAACATTCAGTACTTC | CASSLRGGKNIQYF
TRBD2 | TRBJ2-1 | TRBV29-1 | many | TGCAGCGCCTACCCTAGCGGGAGGATAAGGGAGCAGTTCTTC | CSAYPSGRIREQFF
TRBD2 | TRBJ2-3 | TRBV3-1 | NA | TGTGCCAGCAGCCAAGTAACGGGGGGGCTCAAGAGGGATACGCAGTATTTT | CASSQVTGGLKRDTQYF